This T cell receptor (beta chain) was identified during a study of response to subunit inactivated influenza vaccine. Study conclusions and caveats: After each seasonal influenza vaccination, few new T cells are recruited, the authors suggested.

TCRdb reprocessed the RT-PCR reads via MiXCR and lists one record per CDR3 protein. Seen here are fewer than 350,000 distinct CDR3 sequences, roughly 22% observed once, and the top ten hold about 10%. With regard to this clonotype: The antigen remains unidentified.

V gave up 2 bases and J gave up 12 bases; unmatched junction bases: 5. CDR3 length: 13 residues. Germline V gene data show CDR1 as LGHDT and CDR2 as YNNKEL (reference sequence). Source: PBMCs from blood, taken 21 months after vaccination. The chain employs TRBV3-1 and TRBJ2-1; 9 bases are shared with TRBD2. This receptor was taken from a man aged 50 to 75 who received an inactivated influenza vaccine. CDR3 sequence reads: CASSQQPGLAQFF. The CDR3 DNA reads TGTGCCAGCAGCCAACAACCGGGACTAGCGCAGTTCTTC.